Listed here is a single TCR beta chain. These data are taken from a study of blood T cell repertoires in COVID-19. The overall study: Samples taken during acute and convalescent COVID-19 were collected in the United States, Italy and Spain. T cells, B-cell-depleted T cells, or PBMCs supplied cDNA or gDNA.

Original data processing: Scientists estimated how many nucleated cells there were by amplifying reference gene primers. Sequencing used immunoSEQ multiplex PCR; TCRdb keeps in-frame clones, though not all of them. That table is the source of V, J and clone size, and D and trimming were worked out from the DNA. The table shows roughly 360,000 clones, with 81% occurring only once. Germline assignment: CDR1 SGHTA and CDR2 FQGNSA. Trimming at V came to 5 bases and at J to 4 bases, leaving 12 bases not matched to a gene. The CDR3 covers 16 residues. The sequence derives from a human donor with acute or convalescent COVID-19. The donor label of this sample is uncertain. The rearrangement joins TRBV7-2 to TRBJ1-1; 8 bases agree with TRBD1. Sample: peripheral blood. The CDR3 DNA sequence: TGTGCCAGCAGCGAGTCGAGGGGCAGGGGGCCCACTGAAGCTTTCTTT. This sequence encodes CASSESRGRGPTEAFF.